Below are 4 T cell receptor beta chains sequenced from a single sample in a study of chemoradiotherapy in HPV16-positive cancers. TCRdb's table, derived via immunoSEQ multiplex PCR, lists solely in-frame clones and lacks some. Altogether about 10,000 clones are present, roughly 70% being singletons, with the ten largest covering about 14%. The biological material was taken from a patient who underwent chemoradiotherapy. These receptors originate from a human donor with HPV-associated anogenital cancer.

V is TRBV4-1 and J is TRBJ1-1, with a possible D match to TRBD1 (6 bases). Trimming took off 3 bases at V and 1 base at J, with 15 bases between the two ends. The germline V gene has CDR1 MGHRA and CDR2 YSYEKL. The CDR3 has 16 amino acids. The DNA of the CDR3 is TGCGCCAGCAGCCAGCCCCCGGGACACCAGAACACTGAAGCTTTCTTT. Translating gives CASSQPPGHQNTEAFF.

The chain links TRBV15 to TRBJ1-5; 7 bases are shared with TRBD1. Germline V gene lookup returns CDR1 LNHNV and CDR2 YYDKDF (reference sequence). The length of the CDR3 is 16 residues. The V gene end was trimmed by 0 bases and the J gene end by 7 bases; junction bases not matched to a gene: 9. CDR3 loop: CATSRDQTGLGQPQHF. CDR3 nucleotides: TGTGCCACCAGCAGAGATCAGACAGGGTTGGGCCAGCCCCAGCATTTT.

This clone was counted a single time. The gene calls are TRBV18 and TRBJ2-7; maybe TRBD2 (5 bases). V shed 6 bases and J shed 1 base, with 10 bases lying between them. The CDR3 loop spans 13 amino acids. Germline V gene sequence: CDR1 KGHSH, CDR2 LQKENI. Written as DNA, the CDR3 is TGTGCCAGCTCGGGGAGCCGGTCCTACGAGCAGTACTTC. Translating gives CASSGSRSYEQYF.

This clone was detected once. DNA of the CDR3: TGTGCCACGTCGGCCGGGACAGATTATAATTCACCCCTCCACTTT. Its translation is CATSAGTDYNSPLHF. This chain uses TRBV19 with TRBJ1-6, with TRBD1 matching 7 bases. V was clipped by 10 bases and J by 4 bases; unmatched bases: 10. The CDR3 contains 15 residues. Germline V gene lookup returns CDR1 LNHDA and CDR2 SQIVND (reference sequence).